The 24 T cell receptor beta chains below all came from one sample that was sequenced in a study of blood T cell repertoires in COVID-19. The protocol was immunoSEQ multiplex PCR, while the TCRdb copy is restricted to in-frame clones and leaves out a portion. This sample has 220,000 or so clones, with about 87% found just once. The sequenced sample consisted of PBMCs or T cells enriched from blood (not recorded which). These receptors originate from a man in his forties or fifties who had been exposed to COVID-19.

The chain employs TRBV19 and TRBJ2-1; 9 bases are a match to TRBD2. J lost 8 bases, V lost 5 bases, and 13 bases had no gene match. There are 16 residues in the CDR3. CDR1 LNHDA and CDR2 SQIVND come from the germline V gene (reference sequence). CDR3 residues: CASSGRTAGGPHEQFF. CDR3 bases: TGTGCCAGTAGTGGGCGGACAGCGGGAGGCCCTCATGAGCAGTTCTTC.

As for this clone: The same CDR3 also results from other DNA sequences found in this sample. The chain combines TRBV28 with TRBJ1-1, with D maybe TRBD1 (5 bases). Germline assignment: CDR1 MDHEN and CDR2 SYDVKM. This CDR3 is 14 amino acids long. Trimming left V 4 bases short and J 2 bases short, with 11 bases between. The CDR3 DNA sequence: TGTGCCAGCAGTTCAACAGGCCTCAACACTGAAGCTTTCTTT. Its protein is CASSSTGLNTEAFF.

This clone was picked up one time. The chain combines TRBV7-2 with TRBJ2-1; tentative D call: TRBD1 (5 bases). CDR3 length: 13 residues. V gave up 4 bases and J gave up 3 bases, with 7 bases separating them. CDR1 and CDR2 (germline): SGHTA, FQGNSA. CDR3 in amino acids: CASSSGFYNEQFF. CDR3 in DNA: TGTGCCAGCAGCTCAGGGTTCTACAATGAGCAGTTCTTC. The full variable domain, in which reference TRBV7-2 and TRBJ2-1 provide the parts outside the CDR3, is GAGVSQSPSNKVTEKGKDVELRCDPISGHTALYWYRQSLGQGLEFLIYFQGNSAPDKSGLPSDRFSAERTGGSVSTLTIQRTQQEDSAVYLCASSSGFYNEQFFGPGTRLTVL.

The count of this clone is one. This chain joins TRBV28 and TRBJ1-2; D possibly corresponds to TRBD1 (5 bases). Germline CDR1 MDHEN, CDR2 SYDVKM. The germline V and J ends were trimmed by 2 bases and 7 bases, with 11 bases remaining between them. The CDR3 runs to 13 residues. CDR3 protein: CASSLSQGIGYTF. For the CDR3, the DNA is TGTGCCAGCAGTTTAAGCCAGGGTATTGGCTACACCTTC.

The chain recombines TRBV2 with TRBJ2-3, with TRBD1 identical over 7 bases. The CDR3 totals 14 residues. J lost 2 bases, V lost 6 bases, and 5 bases had no gene match. Germline V gene data show CDR1 as SNHLY and CDR2 as FYNNEI. In DNA, the CDR3 is TGTGCCAGCAGACTCGGGACAGCCACAGATACGCAGTATTTT. This codes for CASRLGTATDTQYF.

The rearrangement uses TRBV25-1 and TRBJ2-7; no clear D gene. Trimming removed 4 bases from V and 2 bases from J, with 21 bases in between. The germline V gene has CDR1 MGHDK and CDR2 SYGVNS. The CDR3 runs 17 residues. CDR3 residues: CASSANLPRKIAYEQYV. CDR3 nucleotide sequence: TGTGCCAGCAGTGCCAACCTGCCCAGGAAAATAGCCTACGAGCAGTACGTC.

The CDR3, as DNA: TGTGCCAGCAGTCGCGGGAACTCTGGGGCCAACGTCCTGACTTTC. It specifies CASSRGNSGANVLTF. This sequence joins TRBV27 and TRBJ2-6, with D possibly being TRBD2 (6 bases). The V end lost 5 bases, the J end lost 0 bases, and 8 bases lay between the germline ends. The CDR3 sequence is 15 residues long. From germline, CDR1 is MNHEY and CDR2 SMNVEV (reference sequence).

The chain recombines TRBV14 with TRBJ1-2, with D maybe TRBD1 (5 bases). The CDR3 runs 14 residues. CDR1 is SGHDN, CDR2 FVKESK, per germline. Deletions cut 5 bases from V and 4 bases from J, with 14 bases between. The CDR3 DNA sequence: TGTGCCAGCAGCTTCGCCAGGGAATTCTATGGCTACACCTTC. Protein sequence: CASSFAREFYGYTF.

CDR3 loop: CSAMLDRASPLHF. CDR3 bases: TGCAGCGCCATGTTGGACAGGGCTTCACCCCTCCACTTT. The V gene is TRBV29-1, the J gene TRBJ1-6, with 8 bases matching TRBD1. CDR1 SQVTM and CDR2 ANQGSEA come from the germline V gene. Trimming at V came to 7 bases and at J to 9 bases, leaving 8 bases not matched to a gene. The CDR3 runs to 13 residues.

The chain joins TRBV11-3 to TRBJ1-1; perhaps TRBD1 as D (5 bases). The CDR3 runs to 14 residues. The V end was cut by 8 bases, the J end by 5 bases, with 18 bases between. CDR1 and CDR2 (germline): SGHNT, YENEEA. Here the CDR3 DNA reads TGTGCCAGCTCCCGCGGGGGTGGACGGACTGAAGCTTTCTTT. Amino acid sequence: CASSRGGGRTEAFF. The complete variable domain, with remaining parts taken from reference TRBV11-3 and TRBJ1-1, reads EAGVVQSPRYKIIEKKQPVAFWCNPISGHNTLYWYLQNLGQGPELLIRYENEEAVDDSQLPKDRFSAERLKGVDSTLKIQPAELGDSAVYLCASSRGGGRTEAFFGQGTRLTVV.

V gene TRBV4-1 combines with J gene TRBJ1-5; the match to TRBD1 covers 9 bases. V lost 4 bases and J lost 5; bases outside the gene matches: 3. Germline V gives CDR1 MGHRA, CDR2 YSYEKL. This CDR3 is built from 14 residues. For the CDR3, the DNA is TGCGCCAGCAGCCTCCGGGACAGGGATCAGCCCCAGCATTTT. Its protein is CASSLRDRDQPQHF.

This chain joins TRBV4-1 and TRBJ1-3, with D possibly matching TRBD1 (5 bases). The CDR3 sequence is 17 residues long. Trimming removed 3 bases from V and 4 bases from J, with 19 bases in between. Germline V gives CDR1 MGHRA, CDR2 YSYEKL. The CDR3 loop reads CASSQDSRQFHGNTIYF. The CDR3 DNA reads as TGCGCCAGCAGCCAGGATTCGAGACAGTTTCACGGAAACACCATATATTTT.

The CDR3: CASSPRGGGDYEQYF. DNA of the CDR3: TGTGCCAGCAGCCCAAGAGGGGGCGGAGACTACGAGCAGTACTTC. This chain uses TRBV3-1 (or the pseudogene TRBV3-2) with TRBJ2-7, with 7 bases lining up with TRBD1. The CDR3 runs 15 residues. With V trimmed by 4 bases and J by 3 bases, 9 bases remained unmatched. CDR1 and CDR2 (germline): LGHDT, YNNKEL (reference sequence).

The rearrangement joins TRBV2 to TRBJ1-1; D not certain. Trimming stripped 7 bases from V and 6 bases from J, with 15 bases between. The V gene's germline CDR1 is SNHLY and CDR2 FYNNEI. The CDR3 loop spans 13 amino acids. CDR3 coding DNA: TGTGCCAGCACGCCAAACCAGGCTGCTGAAGCTTTCTTT. Translation: CASTPNQAAEAFF.

V usage is TRBV11-2 and J usage is TRBJ1-2, with D perhaps TRBD1 (5 bases). Per germline, CDR1 SGHAT and CDR2 FQNNGV. Trimming shortened V by 5 bases and J by 3 bases, and 10 bases separated the two germline ends. The CDR3 runs 13 residues. CDR3 DNA sequence: TGTGCCAGCAGCGAGGACATTTACTATGGCTACACCTTC. Amino acid sequence: CASSEDIYYGYTF.

The gene calls are TRBV28 and TRBJ2-1, with D possibly being TRBD2 (6 bases). V gave up 1 base and J gave up 4 bases, with 11 bases separating them. CDR3 length: 15 amino acids. Germline V lookup: CDR1 MDHEN, CDR2 SYDVKM. In nucleotides, the CDR3 is TGTGCCAGCAGTTTATCCGGGACTCAATACAATGAGCAGTTCTTC. Translated, it gives CASSLSGTQYNEQFF.

This clone was detected once. This chain uses TRBV11-3 with TRBJ1-6, with D unclear. The germline V and J ends were trimmed by 0 bases and 7 bases, with 4 bases remaining between them. In germline, CDR1 is SGHNT, CDR2 YENEEA. The CDR3 is 13 amino acids. CDR3 region: CASSLDVNSPLHF. For the CDR3, the DNA is TGTGCCAGCAGCTTAGACGTAAATTCACCCCTCCACTTT.

This sequence joins TRBV9 and TRBJ1-4, with 9 bases identical to TRBD1. This CDR3 has 16 amino acids. After removal of 0 bases from V and 7 bases from J, the junction contained 7 bases not matched to a gene. Germline V gene sequence: CDR1 SGDLS, CDR2 YYNGEE. CDR3 loop: CASSVGGQGSSEKLFF. In DNA form, the CDR3 reads TGTGCCAGCAGCGTAGGAGGACAGGGGAGTAGTGAAAAACTGTTTTTT. The full variable domain, completed using reference TRBV9 and TRBJ1-4, is DSGVTQTPKHLITATGQRVTLRCSPRSGDLSVYWYQQSLDQGLQFLIQYYNGEERAKGNILERFSAQQFPDLHSELNLSSLELGDSALYFCASSVGGQGSSEKLFFGSGTQLSVL.

V is TRBV6-1 and J is TRBJ2-5; 10 nucleotides line up with TRBD1. This CDR3 region has 19 residues. CDR1 and CDR2 from the germline V gene are MNHNS and SASEGT. Trimming cost V 4 bases and J 3 bases; bases outside gene matches: 17. The DNA of the CDR3 is TGTGCCAGCAGTGCAGACAGGGGGCTACGACAAGGGTGGAAAGAGACCCAGTACTTC. It codes for CASSADRGLRQGWKETQYF.

V usage is TRBV27 and J usage is TRBJ2-3; the match to TRBD2 covers 12 bases. The CDR3 runs 14 residues. V lost 7 bases and J lost 7; bases outside the gene matches: 6. Looked up from germline, CDR1 is MNHEY and CDR2 is SMNVEV (reference sequence). CDR3 protein: CASTLAGGGHTQYF. The CDR3 DNA follows: TGTGCCAGCACTCTAGCGGGAGGGGGGCATACGCAGTATTTT.

The chain employs TRBV6-1 and TRBJ2-1, with D possibly TRBD2 on 5 matching bases. Per germline, CDR1 MNHNS and CDR2 SASEGT. V lost 1 base to trimming and J lost 0 bases, with 16 bases between them. The CDR3 covers 18 residues. CDR3 region: CASSEVEGGSDSYNEQFF. The CDR3 DNA reads TGTGCCAGCAGTGAAGTCGAGGGTGGATCTGACTCCTACAATGAGCAGTTCTTC.

This sequence joins TRBV11-3 and TRBJ2-3, with D possibly TRBD1 on 6 matching bases. The length of the CDR3 is 13 residues. The ends were cut back, 3 bases at V and 5 bases at J, with 9 bases in the middle. The germline V gene encodes CDR1 SGHNT and CDR2 YENEEA. CDR3 sequence: CASSFLRGDTQYF. The CDR3, as DNA: TGTGCCAGCAGCTTTCTCAGGGGAGATACGCAGTATTTT.

The J gene is TRBJ1-1, the V gene TRBV5-4, with a tentative D call TRBD1 (6 bases). CDR1 SGHNT and CDR2 YYREEE come from the germline V gene (reference sequence). The CDR3 has 13 residues. The V end lost 5 bases, the J end lost 7 bases, and 15 bases lay between the germline ends. In DNA form, the CDR3 reads TGTGCCAGCAGAGCGACAGGAGATTATGAAGCTTTCTTT. Protein sequence: CASRATGDYEAFF.

The chain has TRBV20-1 and TRBJ2-1, with 9 bases matching TRBD2. Trimming removed 3 bases from V and 2 bases from J; junction bases left unmatched: 2. Germline V gene sequence: CDR1 DFQATT, CDR2 SNEGSKA (reference sequence). The CDR3 is 14 amino acids. The DNA for the CDR3 is TGCAGTGCTAGTGGCGGGGGGGCCTACAATGAGCAGTTCTTC. It is translated as CSASGGGAYNEQFF.